The present TCR beta chain was sequenced within a study of cytomegalovirus exposure and HLA in healthy donors. Findings and limits, study-wide: Analyzed later, association rates of TCRs varied across HLA loci, with DRB1 most and HLA-C fewest.

Amplification used 60 Vbeta primers and 13 Jbeta primers. Profiled with immunoSEQ multiplex PCR; TCRdb holds only in-frame clones, not every one. The table has under 150,000 clones, around 73% seen once. Germline CDR1 reads SGHRS; CDR2 reads YFSETQ. The CDR3 extends over 15 amino acids. The J segment lost 5 bases and the V segment lost 4 bases, leaving 6 bases of the junction unmatched. By sample fraction, this clone is medium-sized (0.01 to 0.1%). The antigen is undetermined. The source of this sequence is a woman under 40 in good health and CMV-seropositive. The rearrangement uses TRBV5-1 and TRBJ1-5; 10 bases are shared with TRBD1. Source material: PBMCs. The CDR3: CASSLTGGQDQPQHF. CDR3 nucleotide sequence: TGCGCCAGCAGCCTGACAGGGGGCCAGGATCAGCCCCAGCATTTT.